This TCR beta chain was sequenced during a study of blood T cell repertoires in COVID-19. Study-level information: The origin of the acute and convalescent COVID-19 samples was the United States, Italy and Spain. Sample material is recorded as cDNA or gDNA derived from T cells, B-cell-depleted T cells, or PBMCs.

In the study's own analysis: Estimated nucleated cell counts came from reference gene primer amplification. Data came from immunoSEQ multiplex PCR; TCRdb stores just in-frame clones and leaves some out. From that table come the V and J calls and clone size; the DNA was used to work out D and trimming. The repertoire holds 45,000 to 50,000 clones, with under 85% as singletons. With 2 bases removed from V and 1 base from J, the gap between germline ends came to 2 bases. This CDR3 has 13 residues. Germline CDR1 reads SGHAT; CDR2 reads FQNNGV. This clonotype originated in a man aged 55 to 70 with active COVID-19. The V call is TRBV11-2, the J call TRBJ2-2; D unresolved. The sample was peripheral blood. This CDR3 reads CASSLQNTGELFF. The CDR3 DNA reads as TGTGCCAGCAGCTTACAGAACACCGGGGAGCTGTTTTTT. Together with reference TRBV11-2 and TRBJ2-2, the CDR3 gives the full variable domain: EAGVAQSPRYKIIEKRQSVAFWCNPISGHATLYWYQQILGQGPKLLIQFQNNGVVDDSQLPKDRFSAERLKGVDSTLKIQPAKLEDSAVYLCASSLQNTGELFFGEGSRLTVL.